This record concerns one TCR beta chain sequence. This clone's antigen is unknown. No much larger clonotype is one base removed from it; base qualities were not supplied. TCR beta CDR3 regions were amplified from RNA transcripts. The first round of RT-PCR for the TCR CDR3 was performed with the HTBI primer set and the Qiagen OneStep RT-PCR kit. Libraries were constructed in a second round of multiplex PCR, after which size selection and purification were performed. Sequencing of the libraries was done on an Illumina HiSeq2000 using paired-end 100 bp reads. The paper's data handling went like this. SOAPnuke was used to process the raw data, with reads discarded if the reads contained adapters or uncalled bases, had a mean Phred below 15, or lacked an exact constant-primer or identifier match. High-quality paired reads were merged with COPE v1.2.5, and unique nucleotide sequences were defined as clonotypes. Clonotypes were aligned to IMGT TRBV, TRBD and TRBJ reference segments using MiTCR v1.1. The analysis included only V-J combinations with a frequency above 0.0001, which together covered more than 99% of the repertoires. A TCS score was defined as the ratio of F50 (clonal expansion) to E x V (chaos), with BLOSUM62-based TCRdist applied between CDR3 peptides within each V-J. Welch's t-statistics and random forest reduced several hundred V-J features to 13, which were used in a naive Bayes classifier (R e1071). The raw public data were reprocessed by TCRdb itself: fastp quality trimming at Q25, MiXCR clonotype calling, in-frame beta chains only. Every CDR3 protein is listed once, alongside the most common genes and DNA of its rows. The V and J calls and clone size come from TCRdb's table, not from the authors' own analysis. For this sample the table gives 350,000 to 400,000 distinct CDR3 sequences, of which roughly 20% were detected only once. The top ten clones comprise around two fifths of the sample.

The sample comes from a study of T cells in Graves' hyperthyroidism and ophthalmopathy (dated by TCRdb to between 2018 and 2021). Context from the whole study: Peripheral blood samples were taken at initial diagnosis, before any treatment was given. In addition, the study compared T-cell repertoires in thyroid tissue and in blood from about 6 Graves' hyperthyroidism patients. The roughly 100 discovery patients were randomly divided into training and test sets at a 7:3 ratio. An independent validation cohort of about 20 hyperthyroidism patients and 17 patients who later progressed to ophthalmopathy tested prospective prediction of ophthalmopathy. TCR V-J signatures able to tell the groups apart were searched for in a discovery cohort of 90 to 100 patients, of whom 40 to 45 had Graves' ophthalmopathy and around 58 had stable Graves' hyperthyroidism. Once sampling was done, hyperthyroidism patients were given methimazole at a starting dose of 30 mg daily, whereas ophthalmopathy patients were given high-dose intravenous methylprednisolone. The paper reports TCR Vbeta CDR3 sequencing of 135 peripheral blood samples: 43 ophthalmopathy, fewer than 80 hyperthyroidism and approximately 17 progressor patients. General study outcomes and caveats: In cross-validation, a model built on a 13 V-J signature told ophthalmopathy apart from stable hyperthyroidism with approximately 90% sensitivity and approximately 81% specificity, and in testing the same model reached 80%/75%. In validation, progression to ophthalmopathy was predicted by the model with 70.59% sensitivity and 72% to 80% specificity, a median of around 5.9 months before onset. Sample size was not statistically predetermined, and blinding of investigators to group allocation was not performed. Most expanded thyroid clonotypes (frequency above 0.001) were also detected in blood, a finding suggesting that blood repertoires may reflect thyroid immune responses.

From the germline V gene (reference sequence), CDR1 is LNHNV and CDR2 is YYDKDF. The cysteine opens and the phenylalanine closes a CDR3 of 14 amino acids. The kept DNA is CDR3 alone, 42 bases in frame from the first base. Cut back by 0 bases and 6 bases, the V and J ends lie 10 bases apart. Moderately to severely active disease, a Clinical Activity Score of at least 3, a NOSPECS grade of at least 4, and a duration under 3 months were present in ophthalmopathy patients. The study excluded patients with uncontrolled infections, other autoimmune diseases, pregnancy or lactation. Diagnoses relied on clinical symptoms, serum thyroxine and TRAb, thyroid ultrasound and orbital computed tomography. PBMCs were separated from roughly 10 ml of fresh peripheral blood using Ficoll-Paque density gradient centrifugation. Total RNA was extracted with Trizol reagent, and quality was checked on an Agilent 2100 Bioanalyzer.

Sequenced material: blood. The rearranged chain carries TRBV15 and TRBJ2-3, with the identity of the D gene unclear. This TCR derives from a man aged 18 to 35 with Graves' ophthalmopathy. The DNA sequence reads TGTGCCACCAGCAGAGAGGCGACGACGGATACGCAGTATTTT. Translated, it reads CATSREATTDTQYF.